A single sample is the source of the 9 T cell receptor beta chains below, sequenced in a study of technical replicates of blood from a handful of donors. The protocol was immunoSEQ multiplex PCR, while the TCRdb copy is restricted to in-frame clones and leaves out a portion. The sample yields 100,000 or so clones, 90% to 96% seen once. The sequencing input was T cells isolated from PBMCs. The receptors were sampled from a human donor in good health.

A single count supports this clone. The chain recombines TRBV13 with TRBJ2-3; 7 nucleotides agree with TRBD2. Germline CDR1 and CDR2: PRHDT and FYEKMQ (reference sequence). The CDR3 sequence is 16 residues long. Trimming cost V 1 base and J 5 bases; bases outside gene matches: 9. For the CDR3, the DNA is TGTGCCAGCAGCTTAGAACTAGCGTTGGGAAGAGATACGCAGTATTTT. Amino acids: CASSLELALGRDTQYF.

V is TRBV27 and J is TRBJ2-3, with 7 bases identical to TRBD2. Per germline, CDR1 MNHEY and CDR2 SMNVEV (reference sequence). With 0 bases clipped from V and 2 bases from J, the junction kept 5 bases outside the gene matches. The CDR3 is 16 residues long. CDR3 protein: CASSLSGGRSTDTQYF. The CDR3 DNA sequence: TGTGCCAGCAGTTTATCCGGGGGGAGGTCCACAGATACGCAGTATTTT.

The chain employs TRBV5-6 and TRBJ1-1; D is unresolved. V shed 6 bases and J shed 1 base, with 16 bases lying between them. Per germline, CDR1 SGHDT and CDR2 YYEEEE. This CDR3 region has 15 residues. CDR3 in amino acids: CASTRLEQKNTEAFF. The DNA for the CDR3 is TGTGCCAGCACCCGACTAGAACAGAAGAACACTGAAGCTTTCTTT.

The chain links TRBV5-6 to TRBJ1-5; no clear D gene. The CDR3 covers 13 residues. Between the trimmed V and J ends, which lost 0 bases and 9 bases, there was a span of 10 bases. Germline V gives CDR1 SGHDT, CDR2 YYEEEE. CDR3: CASSLEPRGPQHF. The CDR3, as DNA: TGTGCCAGCAGCTTGGAGCCCAGAGGGCCCCAGCATTTT.

J is TRBJ2-7 and V is TRBV11-2; no clear D gene. This CDR3 is 14 amino acids long. V lost 0 bases and J 1 base, leaving 7 bases between the germline ends. Looked up from germline, CDR1 is SGHAT and CDR2 is FQNNGV. CDR3 loop: CASSLDPGSYEQYF. CDR3 DNA sequence: TGTGCCAGCAGCTTAGATCCCGGGTCCTACGAGCAGTACTTC.

This rearrangement joins TRBV7-3 to TRBJ2-7, with TRBD2 identical over 9 bases. This CDR3 has 15 residues. Per the germline V gene, CDR1 is SGHTA and CDR2 is FQGTGA. With 1 base clipped from V and 3 bases from J, the junction kept 4 bases outside the gene matches. Written as DNA, the CDR3 is TGTGCCAGCAGCTTAAGTACTAGCGGGTTCTACGAGCAGTACTTC. As protein: CASSLSTSGFYEQYF.

J is TRBJ2-2 and V is TRBV14; weak D call: TRBD1 (5 bases). The CDR3 is made up of 15 amino acids. Trimming removed 1 base at V and 4 bases at J, with 10 bases between. Germline CDR1 is SGHDN and CDR2 is FVKESK. CDR3 coding DNA: TGTGCCAGCAGCCAAGTGGCCCAGGGCACCGGGGAGCTGTTTTTT. Its translation: CASSQVAQGTGELFF. The full variable domain, rest sourced from reference TRBV14 and TRBJ2-2, is EAGVTQFPSHSVIEKGQTVTLRCDPISGHDNLYWYRRVMGKEIKFLLHFVKESKQDESGMPNNRFLAERTGGTYSTLKVQPAELEDSGVYFCASSQVAQGTGELFFGEGSRLTVL.

This sequence joins TRBV5-1 and TRBJ2-7, with 9 bases fitting TRBD1. V lost 2 bases, J lost 0 bases, and 3 bases stayed unmatched. The length of the CDR3 is 15 residues. CDR1 and CDR2 from the germline V gene are SGHRS and YFSETQ. Written as DNA, the CDR3 is TGCGCCAGCAGCTTAGGACAGGGGAGCTCCTACGAGCAGTACTTC. Translated: CASSLGQGSSYEQYF.

The chain joins TRBV28 to TRBJ1-2, with 9 bases fitting TRBD1. The CDR3 sequence is 14 residues long. Trimming at V came to 5 bases and at J to 7 bases, leaving 8 bases not matched to a gene. Germline loops: CDR1 MDHEN, CDR2 SYDVKM. The CDR3 DNA is TGTGCCAGCAGTCCATTAGGGACAGGGTCTGGCTACACCTTC. It encodes CASSPLGTGSGYTF.